Listed below are T cell receptor beta chains from one sample, sequenced in a study of beta chain features in type 1 diabetes. Sequencing was performed with immunoSEQ multiplex PCR; in TCRdb, only in-frame clones are kept and a portion is missing. The sample contains about 650,000 clones, around 12% of which appear only once. Sequencing was carried out using naive CD4+ T cells from blood. The receptors shown here come from a man younger than 45 with type 1 diabetes. Both conserved end residues are part of each CDR3. The order of the fields is V gene, D gene, J gene, clone size, CDR3 DNA, CDR3 protein. D genes are given only for firm matches. Size is stated for part of the rows, as once, few or many counts, or as a class when the clone is expanded.

v_call: TRBV10-3
d_call: NA
j_call: TRBJ1-5
clone_size: NA
cdr3_nt: TGTGCCATCAGTGAGTCGGGAAGGGAGCAGCCCCAGCATTTT
cdr3_aa: CAISESGREQPQHF

v_call: TRBV11-3
d_call: NA
j_call: TRBJ2-7
clone_size: few
cdr3_nt: TGTGCCAGCAGCTTACTTCGTTACGAGCAGTACTTC
cdr3_aa: CASSLLRYEQYF

v_call: TRBV7-3
d_call: NA
j_call: TRBJ2-6
clone_size: NA
cdr3_nt: TGTGCCACTTCACAAGCTGGGGCCAACGTCCTGACTTTC
cdr3_aa: CATSQAGANVLTF

v_call: TRBV7-3
d_call: NA
j_call: TRBJ1-1
clone_size: few
cdr3_nt: TGTGCCAGCAGCTCAGTCGCTCGTGATGAAGCTTTCTTT
cdr3_aa: CASSSVARDEAFF

v_call: TRBV5-6
d_call: TRBD1
j_call: TRBJ1-5
clone_size: NA
cdr3_nt: TGTGCCAGCAGCCAGGGACAGGGGGCTCAGCCCCAGCATTTT
cdr3_aa: CASSQGQGAQPQHF

v_call: TRBV4-2
d_call: TRBD1
j_call: TRBJ1-1
clone_size: NA
cdr3_nt: TGTGCCAGCAGCCAGAATCGGGACAGGGGCACTGAAGCTTTCTTT
cdr3_aa: CASSQNRDRGTEAFF

v_call: TRBV28
d_call: NA
j_call: TRBJ2-3
clone_size: few
cdr3_nt: TGTGCCAGCGGTACCTATGCGGGGGCGGCAGATACGCAGTATTTT
cdr3_aa: CASGTYAGAADTQYF

v_call: TRBV4-3
d_call: NA
j_call: TRBJ2-7
clone_size: NA
cdr3_nt: TGCGCCAGCAGCCAAGATGGTGACAGATCCTATGAGCAGTACTTC
cdr3_aa: CASSQDGDRSYEQYF

v_call: TRBV11-3
d_call: NA
j_call: TRBJ2-2
clone_size: few
cdr3_nt: TGTGCCAGCAGCTTAGGGGCGAACACCGGGGAGCTGTTTTTT
cdr3_aa: CASSLGANTGELFF

v_call: TRBV10-3
d_call: TRBD2
j_call: TRBJ2-5
clone_size: NA
cdr3_nt: TGTGCCATCAGTGAGGGGACTAGCGGACGAGAGACCCAGTACTTC
cdr3_aa: CAISEGTSGRETQYF

v_call: TRBV7-9
d_call: NA
j_call: TRBJ1-2
clone_size: NA
cdr3_nt: TGTGCCAGCAGTGTCGGGGAAGACTCCTATGGCTACACCTTC
cdr3_aa: CASSVGEDSYGYTF

v_call: TRBV4-1
d_call: TRBD1
j_call: TRBJ1-1
clone_size: NA
cdr3_nt: TGCGCCAGCAGCACCCGGGACAGGCCTTCGAGCGGGAACACTGAAGCTTTCTTT
cdr3_aa: CASSTRDRPSSGNTEAFF

v_call: TRBV10-3
d_call: NA
j_call: TRBJ1-5
clone_size: few
cdr3_nt: TGTGCCATCAGTAAGGGGGGTAGCCAGCCCCAGCATTTT
cdr3_aa: CAISKGGSQPQHF

v_call: TRBV7-2
d_call: TRBD1
j_call: TRBJ2-7
clone_size: NA
cdr3_nt: TGTGCCAGCAGCTCTGGGACAGCCCGATCTGACTACGAGCAGTACTTC
cdr3_aa: CASSSGTARSDYEQYF

v_call: TRBV11-2
d_call: NA
j_call: TRBJ2-7
clone_size: NA
cdr3_nt: TGTGCCAGCAGCTGGCTAGGGGGTATGAGCTCCTACGAGCAGTACTTC
cdr3_aa: CASSWLGGMSSYEQYF

v_call: TRBV11-3
d_call: NA
j_call: TRBJ2-5
clone_size: NA
cdr3_nt: TGTGCCAGCAGCTTGGAGAGGATACGTCGGGAGACCCAGTACTTC
cdr3_aa: CASSLERIRRETQYF

v_call: TRBV30
d_call: NA
j_call: TRBJ1-5
clone_size: few
cdr3_nt: TGTGCCTGGAGTGTACCGACAGCCGGATCTCACTATAGCAATCAGCCCCAGCATTTT
cdr3_aa: CAWSVPTAGSHYSNQPQHF

v_call: TRBV6-5
d_call: NA
j_call: TRBJ1-5
clone_size: NA
cdr3_nt: TGTGCCAGCAGTTACGGTCTCAGCCAGCCCCAGCATTTT
cdr3_aa: CASSYGLSQPQHF

v_call: TRBV7-9
d_call: NA
j_call: TRBJ1-2
clone_size: few
cdr3_nt: TGTGCCAGCAGGGGGTTAAAGGGGGGCTATGGCTACACCTTC
cdr3_aa: CASRGLKGGYGYTF

v_call: TRBV11-2
d_call: TRBD2
j_call: TRBJ2-3
clone_size: NA
cdr3_nt: TGTGCCAGCAGCCTCCCGAACCGGGGGAGGGGAGATACGCAGTATTTT
cdr3_aa: CASSLPNRGRGDTQYF

v_call: TRBV18
d_call: TRBD1
j_call: TRBJ1-5
clone_size: NA
cdr3_nt: TGTGCCAGCTCACCACCAGGACAGGGGGCAAGCAATCAGCCCCAGCATTTT
cdr3_aa: CASSPPGQGASNQPQHF

v_call: TRBV5-1
d_call: TRBD2
j_call: TRBJ2-5
clone_size: few
cdr3_nt: TGCGCCAGCACGGATCTAGCGGGGGGGCCCGATGAGACCCAGTACTTC
cdr3_aa: CASTDLAGGPDETQYF